This TCR beta chain was sequenced for a study of shared clonotypes between healthy human individuals. For each subset, genomic DNA was distributed in equal portions over several immunoSEQ plates. Sequenced by immunoSEQ multiplex PCR; TCRdb stores in-frame clones only, minus some. This sample has roughly 2.1 million clones; 85% to 95% occur once, and the top ten carry under 2%. CD45RO-negative cells were positively selected for CCR7, leaving out terminally differentiated effector memory CD45RA+ cells. The germline gives CDR1 MNHNY, CDR2 SVGAGI (reference sequence). Trimming removed 3 bases at V and 8 bases at J, with 10 bases between. The CDR3 loop spans 12 amino acids.

The genes are TRBV6-6 and TRBJ1-1; D not certain. Input material: naive CD8+ T cells from PBMCs. The sequence was collected from a man aged 18 to 29 in good health. Some clones in this sample may be carry-over from other donors' samples. The CDR3 sequence: CASSYSREEAFF. CDR3 in DNA: TGTGCCAGCAGTTATTCTCGGGAGGAAGCTTTCTTT.